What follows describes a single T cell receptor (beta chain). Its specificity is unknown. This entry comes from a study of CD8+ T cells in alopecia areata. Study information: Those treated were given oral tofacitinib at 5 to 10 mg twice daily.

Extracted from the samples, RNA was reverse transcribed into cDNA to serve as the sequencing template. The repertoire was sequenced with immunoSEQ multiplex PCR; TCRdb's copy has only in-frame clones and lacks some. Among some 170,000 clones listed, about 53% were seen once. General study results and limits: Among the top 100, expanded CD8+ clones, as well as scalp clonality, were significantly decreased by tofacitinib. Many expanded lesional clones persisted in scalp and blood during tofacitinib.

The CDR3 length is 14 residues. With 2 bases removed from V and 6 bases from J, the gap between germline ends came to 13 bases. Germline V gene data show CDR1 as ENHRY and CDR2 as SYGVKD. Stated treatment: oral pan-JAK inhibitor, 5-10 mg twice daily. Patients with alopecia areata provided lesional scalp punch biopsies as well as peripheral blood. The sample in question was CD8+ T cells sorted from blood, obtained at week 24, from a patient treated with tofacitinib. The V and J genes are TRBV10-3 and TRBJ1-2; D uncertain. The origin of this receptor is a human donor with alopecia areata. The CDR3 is CAISEAARQDGYTF. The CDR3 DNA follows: TGTGCCATCAGTGAGGCGGCGAGGCAAGATGGCTACACCTTC.